The sequence of this T cell receptor beta chain was determined in a study of naive and memory T cell subsets. Whole-study results and caveats: In CD4 and CD8 cells, diversity dropped from naive through EMRA. Clonotypes are single alpha or beta chains, not paired receptors.

To note about this clonotype: Its cognate antigen is unknown.

Both TRBC1 and TRBC2 were covered by a beta constant-region primer of two equimolar oligonucleotides. The ligated cDNA underwent four PCR rounds using SP2 and nested alpha and beta constant-region primers. An oligonucleotide with the SP2 primer and a 12-nucleotide UMI was ligated to the cDNA 3' end. TCRdb processed the UMI-ligation and nested PCR reads anew with MiXCR; each CDR3 protein has one entry. Among 15,000 to 20,000 distinct CDR3 sequences listed, approximately 8.6% were seen once. Cells stained for CD3, CD4, CD8, CD45RA and CD27 were sorted into four subsets. This CDR3 is built from 12 residues.

Sequenced material: central memory CD8+ T cells from blood. The clonotype originates from a human donor in good health. V usage is TRBV21-1 and J usage is TRBJ2-7. TRBV21-1 is classified as a pseudogene. The CDR3 DNA follows: TGTGCCAGCAGCAAAGGAGAAAACGAGCAGTACTTC. Translating gives CASSKGENEQYF.